This T cell receptor (beta chain) was sequenced during a study of shared clonotypes between healthy human individuals. The assay was carried out at the deep level. As processed by the authors: Junction-only sequences produced by ImmunoSEQ had no quality scores, so filtering differed. Some clones are missing from TCRdb's copy, which holds only in-frame ones; the method was immunoSEQ multiplex PCR. That table supplies the V and J calls and clone size; D and trimming were determined from the DNA. This sample has about 2.3 million clones; just under 95% occur once, and the top ten carry about 0.41%. CDR1 GTSNPN and CDR2 SVGIG come from the germline V gene (reference sequence). The CDR3 is 15 residues long. V lost 2 bases and J lost 6, with 17 bases in between. Study observations and caveats: Despite large depth, sorted-subset datasets appeared incompletely sequenced.

Note on this clone: What it recognizes is unknown.

The sequenced sample consisted of naive CD4+ T cells from PBMCs. Subset reported: CD45RA+ positively selected. This receptor was obtained from a man aged 18-30 years in good health. Some clones in this sample may be carry-over from other donors' samples. The J gene is TRBJ2-1, the V gene TRBV30, with D possibly being TRBD1 (5 bases). This chain's CDR3 is CAWSSNLVDSNEQFF. CDR3 DNA sequence: TGTGCCTGGAGTTCCAATTTAGTTGACAGCAATGAGCAGTTCTTC.